Below, 19 T cell receptor beta chains from the same sample are listed, as sequenced in a study of blood T cell repertoires in COVID-19. TCRdb keeps only in-frame clones here, not all; method: immunoSEQ multiplex PCR. Of around 230,000 clones listed, less than 90% were seen once; the top ten hold roughly 2.7%. The sample taken for sequencing was PBMCs or T cells enriched from blood (not recorded which). These receptor sequences come from a woman younger than 45 who had recovered from COVID-19.

The chain joins TRBV27 to TRBJ2-7, with TRBD1 matching over 7 bases. Germline CDR1 reads MNHEY; CDR2 reads SMNVEV (reference sequence). The CDR3 sequence is 13 residues long. V dropped 10 bases and J dropped 2; count of bases not matched to a gene: 8. For the CDR3, the DNA is TGTGCCACCCGAAACAGGGGTGCCTACGAGCAGTACTTC. Amino acids: CATRNRGAYEQYF.

This chain links TRBV6-5 with TRBJ2-5; 7 positions match TRBD2. With V trimmed by 2 bases and J by 0 bases, 6 bases remained unmatched. Germline V gene sequence: CDR1 MNHEY, CDR2 SVGAGI. The CDR3 is 16 residues long. The CDR3 protein is CASSYHSGANQETQYF. The CDR3 DNA sequence: TGTGCCAGCAGTTACCACAGCGGGGCGAACCAAGAGACCCAGTACTTC.

In its sample, this clone was seen once. This sequence joins TRBV18 and TRBJ2-7, with D maybe TRBD1 (7 bases). Germline CDR1 is KGHSH and CDR2 is LQKENI. Trimming took 4 bases from V and 4 from J, leaving 17 bases between them. The CDR3 length is 15 residues. CDR3 loop: CASSQPGSGGYEQYF. CDR3 bases: TGTGCCAGCTCACAGCCGGGATCAGGGGGGTACGAGCAGTACTTC.

The chain is built from TRBV6-5 and TRBJ1-2; 10 bases match TRBD1. This CDR3 contains 14 residues. Germline V gene data show CDR1 as MNHEY and CDR2 as SVGAGI. J lost 3 bases, V lost 6 bases, and 4 bases had no gene match. Here the CDR3 DNA reads TGTGCCAGCAGCGACAGGGGGCACGACTATGGCTACACCTTC. Translation gives CASSDRGHDYGYTF.

The chain recombines TRBV9 with TRBJ2-5, with a weak D call TRBD2 (5 bases). CDR1 and CDR2 (germline): SGDLS, YYNGEE. V was clipped by 5 bases and J by 1 base, with 12 bases between them. The CDR3 contains 14 residues. The CDR3 region has the DNA TGTGCCAGCAGTTTAGACCTAGCCCAAGAGACCCAGTACTTC. Its protein product is CASSLDLAQETQYF.

V usage is TRBV5-1 and J usage is TRBJ2-7; 11 bases agree with TRBD1. The CDR3 runs 16 residues. The germline CDR1 and CDR2 sequences are SGHRS and YFSETQ. Germline trimming cut 4 bases from V and 5 bases from J; bases unmatched to any gene: 11. The CDR3 spells CASSTAGTGGTDEQYF. Here the CDR3 DNA reads TGCGCCAGCAGCACCGCCGGGACAGGGGGTACGGACGAGCAGTACTTC.

Comments on this clone: The junction shows a germline mismatch at one end, possibly a read error. The chain uses TRBV7-7 and TRBJ2-3, with 10 bases fitting TRBD2. The germline gives CDR1 SSHAT, CDR2 FNYEAQ (reference sequence). The CDR3 is 18 amino acids. CDR3 sequence reads: CASSLVQRGGRDTDTQYF. CDR3 in DNA: TGTGCTAGCAGCTTAGTACAGCGGGGGGGCCGGGACACAGATACGCAGTATTTT.

V usage is TRBV19 and J usage is TRBJ1-6; unclear D gene. V lost 4 bases, J lost 0 bases, and 7 bases lay in between. The CDR3 loop spans 15 amino acids. Germline assignment: CDR1 LNHDA and CDR2 SQIVND (reference sequence). The CDR3 spells CASSRSSSYNSPLHF. For the CDR3, the DNA is TGTGCCAGTAGTAGGTCGAGCTCCTATAATTCACCCCTCCACTTT.

The J gene is TRBJ2-2, the V gene TRBV7-2; 10 nucleotides match TRBD1. V dropped 5 bases and J dropped 7; count of bases not matched to a gene: 7. The CDR3 has 15 amino acids. Germline V gives CDR1 SGHTA, CDR2 FQGNSA. CDR3 in amino acids: CASSHDRGRDGELFF. In DNA form, the CDR3 reads TGTGCCAGCAGCCACGACAGGGGGCGGGACGGGGAGCTGTTTTTT.

The chain uses TRBV15 and TRBJ1-1; D is uncertain. Germline V gene lookup returns CDR1 LNHNV and CDR2 YYDKDF (reference sequence). Between the trimmed V and J ends, which lost 1 base and 8 bases, there was a span of 8 bases. The CDR3 runs 12 residues. The CDR3 DNA is TGTGCCACCAGCAGAGTCAACCGGGAAGCTTTCTTT. This gives the protein CATSRVNREAFF.

This clone was observed a single time. The chain couples TRBV10-1 to TRBJ2-5; 7 nucleotides agree with TRBD1. V was clipped by 8 bases and J by 5 bases; unmatched bases: 14. The CDR3 has 15 amino acids. Germline loops: CDR1 WNHNN, CDR2 SYGVQD (reference sequence). CDR3 loop: CASSQSRGSHETQYF. DNA for the CDR3: TGCGCCAGCTCCCAATCCAGGGGGTCACACGAGACCCAGTACTTC.

The chain carries TRBV19 and TRBJ1-4; D ambiguous. The CDR3 totals 15 residues. Deletions cut 1 base from V and 3 bases from J, with 9 bases between. Germline CDR1 is LNHDA and CDR2 is SQIVND (reference sequence). This chain's CDR3 is CASSIGGSPNEKLFF. DNA of the CDR3: TGTGCCAGTAGTATAGGCGGCAGCCCTAATGAAAAACTGTTTTTT.

At least ten counts were recorded for this clone. The V call is TRBV27, the J call TRBJ1-1, with D unclear. From germline, CDR1 is MNHEY and CDR2 SMNVEV (reference sequence). This CDR3 region has 9 residues. V was cut by 3 bases and J by 12 bases, with 5 bases left in between. The CDR3 loop reads CASSFRSFF. The CDR3 DNA follows: TGTGCCAGCAGTTTCAGGTCTTTCTTT.

This chain connects TRBV13 to TRBJ1-2; TRBD1 agrees at 7 bases. CDR1 and CDR2 from the germline V gene are PRHDT and FYEKMQ (reference sequence). CDR3 size: 16 residues. Trimming removed 0 bases from V and 4 bases from J; junction bases left unmatched: 8. CDR3: CASSLGLRDRTYGYTF. The CDR3 nucleotides read TGTGCCAGCAGCTTAGGCCTCCGGGACAGAACCTATGGCTACACCTTC. Variable domain in full (rest from reference TRBV13 and TRBJ1-2): AAGVIQSPRHLIKEKRETATLKCYPIPRHDTVYWYQQGPGQDPQFLISFYEKMQSDKGSIPDRFSAQQFSDYHSELNMSSLELGDSALYFCASSLGLRDRTYGYTFGSGTRLTVV.

V usage is TRBV3-1 (or the pseudogene TRBV3-2) and J usage is TRBJ2-7; 9 bases align to TRBD2. The CDR3 sequence is 15 residues long. Germline assignment: CDR1 LGHDT and CDR2 YNNKEL (reference sequence). J gave up 0 bases and V 3 bases, and 3 bases lay outside the gene matches. The CDR3 DNA follows: TGTGCCAGCAGCCATCTAGCGGGGAGCTCCTACGAGCAGTACTTC. Encoded protein: CASSHLAGSSYEQYF.

This chain links TRBV4-3 with TRBJ1-2, with TRBD1 as a possible D gene (6 bases). Germline V gene sequence: CDR1 LGHNA, CDR2 YSLEER. The CDR3 totals 12 residues. V shed 4 bases and J shed 8 bases, with 11 bases lying between them. The CDR3 region has the DNA TGCGCCAGCAGCCCCTCGGGGGGCGGCTACACCTTC. This translates into CASSPSGGGYTF.

The J gene is TRBJ2-1, the V gene TRBV6-5; D gene unclear. The V end was cut by 7 bases, the J end by 5 bases, with 12 bases between. The germline V gene has CDR1 MNHEY and CDR2 SVGAGI. CDR3 size: 13 residues. CDR3 in amino acids: CASTGQNHNEQFF. As DNA, the CDR3 is TGTGCCAGCACTGGTCAGAACCACAATGAGCAGTTCTTC.

The V and J genes are TRBV7-9 and TRBJ1-2; D may be TRBD1 (5 bases). There are 16 residues in the CDR3. V lost 0 bases to trimming and J lost 0 bases, with 11 bases between them. Per germline, CDR1 SEHNR and CDR2 FQNEAQ (reference sequence). CDR3 bases: TGTGCCAGCAGCTTAGCGGAGCTGACAGCTAACTATGGCTACACCTTC. Translation: CASSLAELTANYGYTF.

V and J are TRBV6-2 or TRBV6-3 and TRBJ2-7; weak D call: TRBD2 (5 bases). Trimming removed 6 bases from V and 0 bases from J, with 12 bases in between. The CDR3 is made up of 14 amino acids. Germline CDR1 is MNHEY and CDR2 is SVGEGT. The CDR3 sequence is CASSSGQSSYEQYF. The CDR3 DNA follows: TGTGCCAGCAGCAGCGGCCAAAGCTCCTACGAGCAGTACTTC.